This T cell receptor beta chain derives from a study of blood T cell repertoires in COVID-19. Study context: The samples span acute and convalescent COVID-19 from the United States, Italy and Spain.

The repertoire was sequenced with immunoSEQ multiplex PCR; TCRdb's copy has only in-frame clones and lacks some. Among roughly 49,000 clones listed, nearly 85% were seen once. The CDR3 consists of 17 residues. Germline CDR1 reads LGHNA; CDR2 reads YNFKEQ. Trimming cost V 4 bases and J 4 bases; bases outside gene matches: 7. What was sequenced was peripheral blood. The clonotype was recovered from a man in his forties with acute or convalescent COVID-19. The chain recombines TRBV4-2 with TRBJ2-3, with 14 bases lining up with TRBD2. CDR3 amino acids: CASSPGTSGGSADTQYF. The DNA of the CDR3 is TGTGCCAGCAGCCCTGGGACTAGCGGGGGTAGCGCAGATACGCAGTATTTT.